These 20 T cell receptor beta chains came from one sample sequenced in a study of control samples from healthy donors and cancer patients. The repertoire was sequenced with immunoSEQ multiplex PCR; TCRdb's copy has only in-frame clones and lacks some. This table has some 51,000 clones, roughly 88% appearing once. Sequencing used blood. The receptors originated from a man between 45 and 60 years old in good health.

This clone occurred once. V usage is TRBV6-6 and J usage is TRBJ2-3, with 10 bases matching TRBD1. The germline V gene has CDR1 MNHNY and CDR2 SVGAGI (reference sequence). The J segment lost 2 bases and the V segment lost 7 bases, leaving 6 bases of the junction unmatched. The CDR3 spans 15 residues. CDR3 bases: TGTGCCAGCAACCAGGGACAGGGGTTCACAGATACGCAGTATTTT. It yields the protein CASNQGQGFTDTQYF.

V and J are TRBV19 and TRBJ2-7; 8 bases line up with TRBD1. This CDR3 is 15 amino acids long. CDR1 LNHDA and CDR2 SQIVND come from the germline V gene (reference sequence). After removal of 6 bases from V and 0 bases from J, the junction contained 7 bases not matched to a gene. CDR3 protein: CASSLDRESSYEQYF. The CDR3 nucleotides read TGTGCCAGTAGCTTGGACAGGGAGAGCTCCTACGAGCAGTACTTC.

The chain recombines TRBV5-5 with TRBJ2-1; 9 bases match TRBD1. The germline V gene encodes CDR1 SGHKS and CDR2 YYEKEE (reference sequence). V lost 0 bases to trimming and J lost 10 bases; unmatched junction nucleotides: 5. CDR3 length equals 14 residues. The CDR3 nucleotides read TGTGCCAGCAGCTTGGTGCGACAGGGGGTCGAGCAGTTCTTC. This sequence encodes CASSLVRQGVEQFF.

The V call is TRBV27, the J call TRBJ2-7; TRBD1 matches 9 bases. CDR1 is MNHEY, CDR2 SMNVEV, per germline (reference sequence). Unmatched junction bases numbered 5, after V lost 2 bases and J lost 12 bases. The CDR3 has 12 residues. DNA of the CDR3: TGTGCCAGCAGTTTACCAGACAGGGGGATGTACTTC. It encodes CASSLPDRGMYF.

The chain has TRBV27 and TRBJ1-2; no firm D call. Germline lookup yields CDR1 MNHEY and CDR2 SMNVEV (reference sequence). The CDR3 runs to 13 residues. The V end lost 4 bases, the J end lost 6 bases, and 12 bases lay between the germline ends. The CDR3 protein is CASSSRAEDGYTF. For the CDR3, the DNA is TGTGCCAGCAGTTCGAGGGCGGAGGATGGCTACACCTTC.

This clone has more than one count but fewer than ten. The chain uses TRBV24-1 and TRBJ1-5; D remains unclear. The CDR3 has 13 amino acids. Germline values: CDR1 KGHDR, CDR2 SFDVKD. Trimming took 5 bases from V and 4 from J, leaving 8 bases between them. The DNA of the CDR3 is TGTGCCACCAGTGTTACGGGGAATCAGCCCCAGCATTTT. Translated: CATSVTGNQPQHF.

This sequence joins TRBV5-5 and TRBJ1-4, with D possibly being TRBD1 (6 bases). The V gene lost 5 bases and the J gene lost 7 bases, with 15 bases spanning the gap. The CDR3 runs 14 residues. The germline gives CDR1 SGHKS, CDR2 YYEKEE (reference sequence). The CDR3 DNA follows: TGTGCCAGCAGGATACAGGGTGAGAGTGAAAAACTGTTTTTT. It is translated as CASRIQGESEKLFF. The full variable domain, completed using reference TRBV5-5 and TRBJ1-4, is DAGVTQSPTHLIKTRGQQVTLRCSPISGHKSVSWYQQVLGQGPQFIFQYYEKEERGRGNFPDRFSARQFPNYSSELNVNALLLGDSALYLCASRIQGESEKLFFGSGTQLSVL.

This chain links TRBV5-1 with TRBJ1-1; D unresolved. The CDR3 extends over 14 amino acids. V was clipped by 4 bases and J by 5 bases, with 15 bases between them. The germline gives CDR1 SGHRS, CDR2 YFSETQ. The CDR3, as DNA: TGCGCCAGCAGCCCGAACCCCGGTATGACTGAAGCTTTCTTT. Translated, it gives CASSPNPGMTEAFF.

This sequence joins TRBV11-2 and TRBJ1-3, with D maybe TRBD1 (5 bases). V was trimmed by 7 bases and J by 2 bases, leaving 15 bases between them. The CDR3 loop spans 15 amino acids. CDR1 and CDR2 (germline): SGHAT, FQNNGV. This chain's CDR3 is CASTPGSTAGNTIYF. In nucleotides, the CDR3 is TGTGCCAGCACCCCAGGGTCGACAGCTGGAAACACCATATATTTT.

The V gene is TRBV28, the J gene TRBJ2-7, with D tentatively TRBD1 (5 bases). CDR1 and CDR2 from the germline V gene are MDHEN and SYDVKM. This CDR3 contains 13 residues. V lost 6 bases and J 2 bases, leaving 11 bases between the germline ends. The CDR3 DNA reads TGTGCCAGCAGAGAGACAGACCCCTACGAGCAGTACTTC. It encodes CASRETDPYEQYF. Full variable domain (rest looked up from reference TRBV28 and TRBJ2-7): DVKVTQSSRYLVKRTGEKVFLECVQDMDHENMFWYRQDPGLGLRLIYFSYDVKMKEKGDIPEGYSVSREKKERFSLILESASTNQTSMYLCASRETDPYEQYFGPGTRLTVT.

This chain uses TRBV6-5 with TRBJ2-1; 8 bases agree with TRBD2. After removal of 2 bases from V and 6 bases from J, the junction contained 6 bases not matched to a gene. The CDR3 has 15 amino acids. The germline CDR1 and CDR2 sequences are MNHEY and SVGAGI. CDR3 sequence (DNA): TGTGCCAGCAGTTACGAGACTAGCGTCGGCAATGAGCAGTTCTTC. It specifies CASSYETSVGNEQFF.

The CDR3 reads CASLTSGIYNEQFF. The CDR3 DNA sequence: TGTGCCAGCTTGACTAGCGGGATTTACAATGAGCAGTTCTTC. The chain combines TRBV6-5 with TRBJ2-1, with 11 bases identical to TRBD2. This CDR3 is built from 14 residues. Per the germline V gene, CDR1 is MNHEY and CDR2 is SVGAGI. The V gene end was trimmed by 8 bases and the J gene end by 4 bases; junction bases not matched to a gene: 4.

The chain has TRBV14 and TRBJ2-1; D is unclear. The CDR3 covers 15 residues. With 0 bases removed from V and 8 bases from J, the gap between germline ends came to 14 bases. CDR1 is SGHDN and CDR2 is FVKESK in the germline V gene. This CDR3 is CASSQDVGFIYEQFF. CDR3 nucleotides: TGTGCCAGCAGCCAAGATGTAGGCTTTATATATGAGCAGTTCTTC.

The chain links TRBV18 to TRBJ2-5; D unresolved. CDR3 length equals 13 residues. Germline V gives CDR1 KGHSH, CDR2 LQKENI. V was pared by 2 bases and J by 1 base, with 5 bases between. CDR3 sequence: CASSPGGQETQYF. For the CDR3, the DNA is TGTGCCAGCTCACCAGGCGGCCAAGAGACCCAGTACTTC.

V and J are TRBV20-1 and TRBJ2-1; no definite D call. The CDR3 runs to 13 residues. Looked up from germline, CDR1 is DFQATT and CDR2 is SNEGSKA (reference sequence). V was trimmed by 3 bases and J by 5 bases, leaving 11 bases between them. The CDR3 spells CSASKGPNNEQFF. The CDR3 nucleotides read TGCAGTGCTAGTAAGGGCCCCAACAATGAGCAGTTCTTC.

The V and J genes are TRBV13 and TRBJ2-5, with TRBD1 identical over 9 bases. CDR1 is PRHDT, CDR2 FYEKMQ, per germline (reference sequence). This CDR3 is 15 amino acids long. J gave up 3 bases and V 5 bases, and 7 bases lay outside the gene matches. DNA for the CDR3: TGTGCCAGCAGCAACAGGGGGCCTGGGAAAGAGACCCAGTACTTC. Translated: CASSNRGPGKETQYF.

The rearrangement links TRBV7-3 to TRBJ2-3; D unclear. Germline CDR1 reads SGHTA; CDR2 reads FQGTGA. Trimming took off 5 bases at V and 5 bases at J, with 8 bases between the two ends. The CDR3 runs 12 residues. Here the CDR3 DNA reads TGTGCCAGCAGCCGTACGGGAGATACGCAGTATTTT. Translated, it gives CASSRTGDTQYF.

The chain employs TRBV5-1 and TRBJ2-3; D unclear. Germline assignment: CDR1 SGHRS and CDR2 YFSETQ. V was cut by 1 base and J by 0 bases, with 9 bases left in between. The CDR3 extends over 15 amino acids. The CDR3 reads CASSLTEPSTDTQYF. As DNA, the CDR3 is TGCGCCAGCAGCTTGACAGAGCCTAGCACAGATACGCAGTATTTT. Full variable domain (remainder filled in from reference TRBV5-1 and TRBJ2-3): KAGVTQTPRYLIKTRGQQVTLSCSPISGHRSVSWYQQTPGQGLQFLFEYFSETQRNKGNFPGRFSGRQFSNSRSEMNVSTLELGDSALYLCASSLTEPSTDTQYFGPGTRLTVL.

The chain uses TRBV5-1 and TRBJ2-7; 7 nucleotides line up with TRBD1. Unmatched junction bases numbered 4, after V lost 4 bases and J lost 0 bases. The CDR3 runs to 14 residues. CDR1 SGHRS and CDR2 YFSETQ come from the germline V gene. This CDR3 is CASSGDSISYEQYF. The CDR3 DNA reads TGCGCCAGCAGCGGGGACAGTATCTCCTACGAGCAGTACTTC. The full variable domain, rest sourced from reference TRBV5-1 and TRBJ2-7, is KAGVTQTPRYLIKTRGQQVTLSCSPISGHRSVSWYQQTPGQGLQFLFEYFSETQRNKGNFPGRFSGRQFSNSRSEMNVSTLELGDSALYLCASSGDSISYEQYFGPGTRLTVT.

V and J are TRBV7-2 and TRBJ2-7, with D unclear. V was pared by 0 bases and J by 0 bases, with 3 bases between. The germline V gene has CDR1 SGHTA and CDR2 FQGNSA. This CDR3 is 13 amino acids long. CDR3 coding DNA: TGTGCCAGCAGCTTAGCCCGCTCCTACGAGCAGTACTTC. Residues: CASSLARSYEQYF.